These 16 T cell receptor beta chains came from one sample sequenced in a study of read filtering for tumor transcriptome and immune sequencing (dated by TCRdb to about 2020). Sequencing took place on an Illumina HiSeq 4000. TCR libraries were built from 400 to 450 ng RNA with the Immunoverse kit, using molecular barcoded adaptors covering alpha/delta and beta/gamma chains. The raw public reads went through TCRdb reprocessing: fastp at Q25, MiXCR clone calling, in-frame beta chains kept. One record per CDR3 amino acid sequence lists the most common genes and DNA. This sample holds about 28,000 distinct CDR3 sequences; approximately 15% were observed only once. 44% of the sample belongs to the ten largest clones. Source material: a population of CD138-negative cells sorted from bone marrow. This sample's cell subset or site label indicates: bone marrow mononuclear cells depleted of CD138+ plasma/myeloma cells by negative magnetic selection. All receptors come from a donor aged 40 or older with multiple myeloma.

Regarding this clonotype: Given a much more abundant clone one base away, this may be a read error. The conserved closing phenylalanine or tryptophan is absent in this CDR3, likely reflecting a read error. The chain uses TRBV28 and TRBJ2-5, with TRBD1 matching over 11 bases. The J segment lost 5 bases and the V segment lost 10 bases, leaving 6 bases of the junction unmatched. The V gene's germline CDR1 is MDHEN and CDR2 SYDVKM. The CDR3 totals 13 residues. The CDR3 DNA reads as TGTGCCACGGACAGGGGGCAGGTGGAGACCCAGTACCTC. This translates into CATDRGQVETQYL.

This clonotype was seen at least ten times. V and J are TRBV18 and TRBJ2-5; 9 nucleotides line up with TRBD1. The CDR3 extends over 15 amino acids. J gave up 2 bases and V 3 bases, and 4 bases lay outside the gene matches. Germline V gives CDR1 KGHSH, CDR2 LQKENI. The CDR3 loop is CASSPGQGRQETQYF. CDR3 DNA: TGTGCCAGCTCACCTGGACAGGGGAGGCAAGAGACCCAGTACTTC. The full variable domain, completed using reference TRBV18 and TRBJ2-5, is NAGVMQNPRHLVRRRGQEARLRCSPMKGHSHVYWYRQLPEEGLKFMVYLQKENIIDESGMPKERFSAEFPKEGPSILRIQQVVRGDSAAYFCASSPGQGRQETQYFGPGTRLLVL.

This clonotype showed up many times. The V call is TRBV19, the J call TRBJ2-2, with D perhaps matching TRBD2 (6 bases). CDR1 and CDR2 from the germline V gene are LNHDA and SQIVND (reference sequence). This CDR3 has 15 residues. Trimming left V 6 bases short and J 0 bases short, with 11 bases between. In DNA form, the CDR3 reads TGTGCCAGTAGGGCCGGGACTTCGAACACCGGGGAGCTGTTTTTT. Protein sequence: CASRAGTSNTGELFF. Using reference TRBV19 and TRBJ2-2 for the parts outside the CDR3, the full variable domain is DGGITQSPKYLFRKEGQNVTLSCEQNLNHDAMYWYRQDPGQGLRLIYYSQIVNDFQKGDIAEGYSVSREKKESFPLTVTSAQKNPTAFYLCASRAGTSNTGELFFGEGSRLTVL.

This clonotype occurred a few times. One end of the junction fails to match germline, which may point to a read error. The chain carries TRBV20-1 and TRBJ2-6; D is perhaps TRBD1 or TRBD2 (5 bases each). Germline lookup yields CDR1 DFQATT and CDR2 SNEGSKA (reference sequence). CDR3 length: 20 residues. In DNA form, the CDR3 reads TGCAGTGCTAGAGAAGGAGGATACGGCCCGTCGAGCTCTGGGGCCAACGCCCTGACTTTC. Encoded protein: CSAREGGYGPSSSGANALTF.

This clonotype turned up a few times. A much larger clone lies one base from this, so it may be a read error. The V and J genes are TRBV3-1 and TRBJ2-5; D is undetermined. Looked up from germline, CDR1 is LGHDT and CDR2 is YNNKEL (reference sequence). The germline V and J ends were trimmed by 0 bases and 4 bases, with 9 bases remaining between them. This CDR3 spans 14 amino acids. The chain's CDR3 is CASSQDTTVETQYF. The CDR3 DNA reads as TGTGCCAGCAGCCAAGATACGACTGTAGAGACCCAGTACTTC.

This clonotype was detected many times. The rearrangement links TRBV28 to TRBJ2-7, with D possibly being TRBD1 (6 bases). Germline V gene data show CDR1 as MDHEN and CDR2 as SYDVKM. V was shortened by 2 bases and J by 2 bases, with 13 bases between the two germline ends. The CDR3 runs to 15 residues. The CDR3: CASSLSGQITYEQYF. The CDR3 DNA reads as TGTGCCAGCAGTTTAAGCGGACAGATCACCTACGAGCAGTACTTC.

This clonotype has at least ten counts. The chain joins TRBV3-1 to TRBJ1-5, with a weak D call TRBD1 (5 bases). From germline, CDR1 is LGHDT and CDR2 YNNKEL (reference sequence). The CDR3 has 17 amino acids. Trimming stripped 1 base from V and 0 bases from J, with 13 bases between. CDR3 DNA: TGTGCCAGCAGCCAAGGGTCCATTGGGGCTAGCAATCAGCCCCAGCATTTT. Translated: CASSQGSIGASNQPQHF. Looking up the rest from reference TRBV3-1 and TRBJ1-5 gives the full variable domain: DTAVSQTPKYLVTQMGNDKSIKCEQNLGHDTMYWYKQDSKKFLKIMFSYNNKELIINETVPNRFSPKSPDKAHLNLHINSLELGDSAVYFCASSQGSIGASNQPQHFGDGTRLSIL.

There are many counts of this clonotype. The V gene is TRBV30, the J gene TRBJ2-2; D unclear. CDR1 is GTSNPN and CDR2 is SVGIG in the germline V gene (reference sequence). The V gene lost 3 bases and the J gene lost 0 bases, with 5 bases spanning the gap. The CDR3 runs to 13 residues. Written as DNA, the CDR3 is TGTGCCTGGAGGTGGACGAACACCGGGGAGCTGTTTTTT. Residues: CAWRWTNTGELFF.

The rearrangement uses TRBV5-1 and TRBJ2-1, with TRBD2 matching 15 bases. This CDR3 comprises 17 residues. From germline, CDR1 is SGHRS and CDR2 YFSETQ. Unmatched junction bases numbered 8, after V lost 5 bases and J lost 5 bases. The CDR3 spells CASRYGLAGGPHNEQFF. The CDR3 region has the DNA TGCGCCAGCAGATATGGACTAGCGGGAGGGCCGCACAATGAGCAGTTCTTC.

CDR3 nucleotides: TGCAGCCCCAATCTGGTGCGGTGGGACGGGGGGCGCGCTAACTATGGCTACACCTTC. Translated: CSPNLVRWDGGRANYGYTF. This sequence joins TRBV29-1 and TRBJ1-2, with a weak D call TRBD1 (6 bases). CDR1 and CDR2 from the germline V gene are SQVTM and ANQGSEA. The germline V and J ends were trimmed by 8 bases and 0 bases, with 31 bases remaining between them. There are 19 residues in the CDR3.

This clonotype occurred many times. The CDR3 nucleotides are TGTGCCAGCTCACCACGCACCGCGGGCACTGAAGCTTTCTTT. Translating it yields CASSPRTAGTEAFF. The rearrangement uses TRBV18 and TRBJ1-1; D not resolved. Per germline, CDR1 KGHSH and CDR2 LQKENI. This CDR3 comprises 14 residues. The V and J ends lost 1 base and 4 bases respectively, with 10 bases between them.

This clonotype was seen at least ten times. The germline gene is not matched at one end of the junction; a read error may be the cause. The CDR3, as DNA: TGTGCCAGCAGCTTAAATTATTTGACTAGCGGGGGTCCGGACTTC. It translates to CASSLNYLTSGGPDF. The chain carries TRBV11-2 and TRBJ2-7; 12 bases agree with TRBD2. Germline CDR1 and CDR2: SGHAT and FQNNGV. The length of the CDR3 is 15 residues. Supplemented by reference TRBV11-2 and TRBJ2-7, the full variable domain reads EAGVAQSPRYKIIEKRQSVAFWCNPISGHATLYWYQQILGQGPKLLIQFQNNGVVDDSQLPKDRFSAERLKGVDSTLKIQPAKLEDSAVYLCASSLNYLTSGGPDFGPGTRLTVT.

The chain carries TRBV29-1 and TRBJ1-2; D is unresolved. The CDR3 loop spans 12 amino acids. The V end lost 0 bases, the J end lost 7 bases, and 9 bases lay between the germline ends. Germline CDR1 is SQVTM and CDR2 is ANQGSEA. Here the CDR3 reads CSVEEGGSGYTF. The CDR3 DNA reads TGCAGCGTTGAAGAGGGAGGTTCTGGCTACACCTTC. Variable domain in full (rest from reference TRBV29-1 and TRBJ1-2): SAVISQKPSRDICQRGTSLTIQCQVDSQVTMMFWYRQQPGQSLTLIATANQGSEATYESGFVIDKFPISRPNLTFSTLTVSNMSPEDSSIYLCSVEEGGSGYTFGSGTRLTVV.

This clonotype was picked up a small number of times. The rearrangement uses TRBV5-1 and TRBJ2-1, with TRBD2 identical over 11 bases. The CDR3 totals 15 residues. Trimming removed 4 bases from V and 4 bases from J; junction bases left unmatched: 4. Germline CDR1 and CDR2: SGHRS and YFSETQ. This CDR3 reads CASSQTSGTYNEQFF. The CDR3 nucleotides read TGCGCCAGCAGCCAGACTAGCGGGACTTACAATGAGCAGTTCTTC.

This clonotype was seen ten or more times. The junction does not match germline at one end; this may be a read error. The chain employs TRBV6-5 and TRBJ2-7, with 8 bases identical to TRBD1. The CDR3 is made up of 15 amino acids. In germline, CDR1 is MNHEY, CDR2 SVGAGI. The CDR3 nucleotides are TGTGCCAGCAGAACTACAGGGGGAAGCTCCTACGAGCAGTGCTTC. As protein: CASRTTGGSSYEQCF.

This clonotype was observed at least ten times. The chain carries TRBV20-1 and TRBJ2-1, with 9 bases aligning to TRBD2. Per the germline V gene, CDR1 is DFQATT and CDR2 is SNEGSKA (reference sequence). V lost 4 bases to trimming and J lost 6 bases; unmatched junction nucleotides: 7. CDR3 size: 14 residues. The CDR3 is CSATTSGRSNEQFF. The CDR3 DNA follows: TGCAGTGCTACTACTAGCGGGCGTAGCAATGAGCAGTTCTTC.